The clone carrying this T cell receptor beta chain has a count of ten or more. Its specificity is not known. The sample originates from a study of regulatory T cells in long-lasting Graves disease. Stated time point: persistent/refractory GD, antithyroid drugs over 5 years with positive TRAb. The TCR library used RNA extracted from PBMCs. Recruitment took place at an endocrinology department in Xi'an, China. Overall study results and limits: Persistent disease preferred TRBV28, TRBJ1-2 and TRBJ2-5.

HTBI primers from iRepertoire and Arm-PCR of CDR3 regions yielded the TCR beta libraries. TCRdb independently ran MiXCR on the multiplex PCR reads; one entry per CDR3 protein. The sample carries about 290,000 distinct CDR3 sequences, approximately 20% recorded once. CDR1 and CDR2 from the germline V gene are GTSNPN and SVGIG (reference sequence). Trimming left V 3 bases short and J 3 bases short, with 8 bases between. The CDR3 runs to 12 residues. Sequenced material: peripheral blood mononuclear cells (PBMCs), taken when the disease was refractory, from a patient treated with antithyroid drugs. The receptor's source is a female donor with Graves disease. The rearrangement links TRBV30 to TRBJ1-2; D uncertain. The CDR3 region has the DNA TGTGCCTGGAGCAAAGGCCACTATGGCTACACCTTC. Its protein is CAWSKGHYGYTF.